The T cell receptor (beta chain) described here comes from a study of early T cells in non-severe SARS-CoV-2 infection (dated by TCRdb to 2020 to 2023). About the full investigation: Because TCR sequencing was done on bulk RNA from unsorted whole blood, the alpha and beta chains could not be paired. Results the study describes overall, beyond this receptor: VDJdb matching was skewed toward anti-spike CD8 responses and likely underestimated virus-specific expansions by missing private and CD4 specificities.

In its sample, this clonotype was seen many times. Its antigen has not been determined. Per-nucleotide qualities are absent, and no much larger clonotype sits a single base away. At the junction V is shortened by 5 bases and J by 5 bases; bases outside the gene matches: 11. Its CDR3 holds 15 amino acids, cysteine through phenylalanine. Only CDR3 DNA is held: 45 bases, read in frame from base 1. CDR1 and CDR2 are drawn from the germline V gene: SGHAT, FQNNGV. The study was a case-control design nested within a healthcare worker cohort in London, UK, with weekly nasopharyngeal swab PCR tests and blood sampling. Healthcare workers were recruited between 23 and 31 March 2020, during the week of the UK lockdown, and were followed weekly for up to roughly 15 weeks. The library came from 5' RACE. Instrument used: NextSeq 500. To correct for sequencing error and PCR bias, the TCR library protocol tagged individual cDNA molecules with unique molecular identifiers. Both TCR alpha and beta chains were sequenced, and tight co-correlation was observed between alpha and beta sequence abundances in each sample. The study's own analysis went as follows. Decombinator V4 was used to perform V gene, J gene and CDR3 annotation of TCR sequences. TCRs were defined as expanded if a significant change between any two time points was detected under a Poisson model with p below 0.0001. Abundances of TCRs were expressed as counts per million after normalisation to the total number of TCRs sequenced in each sample. MAIT TCRs were defined by TRAV1-2 paired with TRAJ12, TRAJ20 or TRAJ33, and iNKT TCRs by TRAV10 paired with TRAJ18. A search of VDJdb, accessed on 1 November 2021, was run for TCRs annotated to CMV, EBV and SARS-CoV-2, with TCRs annotated for multiple antigens excluded. TCRdb reworked the public reads: Q25 trimming with fastp, MiXCR clone assembly, productive beta chains retained. Under each unique CDR3 protein, matching rows form one entry showing the most common genes and DNA. The V and J calls shown here were made by TCRdb, not taken from the authors' results. The table for this sample lists 25,000 to 35,000 distinct CDR3 sequences; under 6% of them were counted only once. The ten biggest clones cover roughly 2.5% of the sample.

Sequencing used whole blood. The rearranged segments are TRBV11-2 and TRBJ2-7, with TRBD2 identical over 8 junction bases. The source is an adult who was a healthcare worker with PCR-confirmed SARS-CoV-2 infection or an uninfected control (not recorded which). The nucleotide sequence is given as TGTGCCAGCAGCCGCAGCGGGAGAACCCTCAACGAGCAGTACTTC. Its translation reads: CASSRSGRTLNEQYF.